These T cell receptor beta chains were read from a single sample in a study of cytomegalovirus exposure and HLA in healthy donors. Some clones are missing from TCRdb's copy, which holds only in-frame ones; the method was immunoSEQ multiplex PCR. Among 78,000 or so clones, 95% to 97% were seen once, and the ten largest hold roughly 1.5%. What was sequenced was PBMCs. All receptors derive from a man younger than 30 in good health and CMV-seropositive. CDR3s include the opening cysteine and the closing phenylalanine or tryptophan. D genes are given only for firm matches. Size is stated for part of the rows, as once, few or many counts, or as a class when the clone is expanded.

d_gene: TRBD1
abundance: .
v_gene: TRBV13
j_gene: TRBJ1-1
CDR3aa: CASSTGTEGEAFF
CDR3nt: TGTGCCAGCAGCACCGGGACAGAGGGTGAAGCTTTCTTT

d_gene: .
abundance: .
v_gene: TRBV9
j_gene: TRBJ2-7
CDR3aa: CASSVAPVTYEQYF
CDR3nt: TGTGCCAGCAGCGTAGCCCCGGTTACTTACGAGCAGTACTTC

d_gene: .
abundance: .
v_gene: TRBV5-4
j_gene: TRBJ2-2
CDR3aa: CASTQTGTSNTGELFF
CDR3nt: TGTGCCAGCACCCAAACCGGGACATCGAACACCGGGGAGCTGTTTTTT

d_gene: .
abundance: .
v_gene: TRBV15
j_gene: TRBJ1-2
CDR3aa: CATSRDRGSAGYTF
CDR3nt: TGTGCCACCAGCAGAGATCGGGGATCGGCTGGCTACACCTTC

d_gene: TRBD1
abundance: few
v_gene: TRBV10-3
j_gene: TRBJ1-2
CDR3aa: CAISEGQAGYGYTF
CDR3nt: TGTGCCATCAGTGAAGGACAGGCAGGCTATGGCTACACCTTC

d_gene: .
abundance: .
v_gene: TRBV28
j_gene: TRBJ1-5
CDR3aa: CASSLFQGGSNQPQHF
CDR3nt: TGTGCCAGCAGTTTATTTCAGGGAGGTAGCAATCAGCCCCAGCATTTT

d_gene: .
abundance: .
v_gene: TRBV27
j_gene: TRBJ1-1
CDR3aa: CASSTGGTEAFF
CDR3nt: TGTGCCAGCAGTACGGGAGGGACTGAAGCTTTCTTT

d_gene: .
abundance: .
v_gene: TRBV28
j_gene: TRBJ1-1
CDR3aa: CASSFGQRNTEAFF
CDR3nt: TGTGCCAGCAGTTTCGGACAAAGGAACACTGAAGCTTTCTTT

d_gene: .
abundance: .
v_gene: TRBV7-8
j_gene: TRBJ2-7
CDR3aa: CASSPDPGTYYEQYF
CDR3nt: TGTGCCAGCAGCCCAGACCCCGGGACTTACTACGAGCAGTACTTC

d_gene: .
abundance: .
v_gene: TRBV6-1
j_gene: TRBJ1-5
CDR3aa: CASSEVQGWQPQHF
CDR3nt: TGTGCCAGCAGTGAAGTCCAGGGATGGCAGCCCCAGCATTTT

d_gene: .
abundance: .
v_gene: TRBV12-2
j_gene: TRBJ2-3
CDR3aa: CASRLATSGSCGTDTQYF
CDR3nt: TGTGCAAGTCGCTTAGCTACTAGCGGGAGTTGTGGCACAGATACGCAGTATTTT

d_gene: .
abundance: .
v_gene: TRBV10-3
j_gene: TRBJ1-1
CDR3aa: CAIRGGEVNTEAFF
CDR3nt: TGTGCCATCAGGGGGGGGGAAGTCAACACTGAAGCTTTCTTT

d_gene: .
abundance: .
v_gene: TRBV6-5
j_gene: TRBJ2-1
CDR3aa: CASSYGTAQNEQFF
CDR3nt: TGTGCCAGCAGTTACGGTACTGCCCAAAATGAGCAGTTCTTC

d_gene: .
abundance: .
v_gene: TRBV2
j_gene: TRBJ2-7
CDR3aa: CASSVGQGRDEQYF
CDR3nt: TGTGCCAGCAGTGTAGGGCAGGGGAGGGACGAGCAGTACTTC

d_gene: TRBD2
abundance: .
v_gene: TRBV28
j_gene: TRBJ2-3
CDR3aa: CASSPRPGTSGASTDTQYF
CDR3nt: TGTGCCAGCAGTCCCCGACCCGGGACTAGCGGAGCAAGCACAGATACGCAGTATTTT

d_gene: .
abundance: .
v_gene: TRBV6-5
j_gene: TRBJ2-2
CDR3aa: CASSYGASGELFF
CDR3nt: TGTGCCAGCAGTTACGGGGCATCCGGGGAGCTGTTTTTT

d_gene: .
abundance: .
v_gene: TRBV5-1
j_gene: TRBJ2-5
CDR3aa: CASSLTGGETQYF
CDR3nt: TGCGCCAGCAGCTTGACCGGAGGGGAGACCCAGTACTTC

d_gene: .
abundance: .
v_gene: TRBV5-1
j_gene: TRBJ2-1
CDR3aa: CASSPTGSSYNEQFF
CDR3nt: TGCGCCAGCAGCCCAACGGGGAGCTCCTACAATGAGCAGTTCTTC